The 31 T cell receptor beta chains below were found in one sample sequenced in a study of T cell repertoires in cytomegalovirus infection. TCRdb independently ran MiXCR on the reads; one entry per CDR3 protein. The sample holds nearly 650,000 distinct CDR3 sequences, 24% seen once. Sequenced: CD8+ T cells from PBMCs. Source of these receptors: a human donor in good health (CMV status not recorded). Some clones in this sample may be carry-over from other donors' samples.

Only a few counts were recorded for this clonotype. The CDR3 DNA reads TGCAGCGCGTCAATGTGGGATCCTGCGGATGAGCAGTTCTTC. Translated, it gives CSASMWDPADEQFF. The chain couples TRBV29-1 to TRBJ2-1; D unresolved. V was pared by 7 bases and J by 8 bases, with 21 bases between. Germline V lookup: CDR1 SQVTM, CDR2 ANQGSEA. The CDR3 spans 14 residues.

Ten or more counts support this clonotype. The chain joins TRBV11-1 to TRBJ2-3, with 10 bases aligning to TRBD2. Per the germline V gene, CDR1 is SGHAT and CDR2 is FQDESV (reference sequence). Unmatched junction bases numbered 5, after V lost 5 bases and J lost 3 bases. This CDR3 is 15 amino acids long. CDR3 coding DNA: TGTGCCAGCAGCCGACTAGCGGGCCAAACAGATACGCAGTATTTT. Translated: CASSRLAGQTDTQYF.

The rearrangement links TRBV5-4 to TRBJ2-1; 7 nucleotides agree with TRBD2. V lost 6 bases, J lost 2 bases, and 11 bases stayed unmatched. This CDR3 has 16 amino acids. Germline loops: CDR1 SGHNT, CDR2 YYREEE (reference sequence). CDR3 DNA sequence: TGTGCCAGCACGGGGGGAGCGGGGACGACCTACAATGAGCAGTTCTTC. Its protein product is CASTGGAGTTYNEQFF. The full variable domain, with the rest looked up from reference TRBV5-4 and TRBJ2-1, is ETGVTQSPTHLIKTRGQQVTLRCSSQSGHNTVSWYQQALGQGPQFIFQYYREEENGRGNFPPRFSGLQFPNYSSELNVNALELDDSALYLCASTGGAGTTYNEQFFGPGTRLTVL.

This clonotype was picked up a small number of times. J is TRBJ2-1 and V is TRBV12-3 or TRBV12-4; 7 bases match TRBD1. The CDR3 spans 17 residues. Losses at the gene ends were 5 bases for V and 1 base for J; bases not matched to a gene: 11. The CDR3 DNA is TGTGCCAGCAGTCCCGAGCCGGGACAGTTGTCCTACAATGAGCAGTTCTTC. This encodes CASSPEPGQLSYNEQFF.

This rearrangement joins TRBV20-1 to TRBJ2-3; 7 bases line up with TRBD1. V was clipped by 6 bases and J by 0 bases; unmatched bases: 6. This CDR3 contains 14 residues. In germline, CDR1 is DFQATT, CDR2 SNEGSKA (reference sequence). This CDR3 reads CSASRDSSTDTQYF. For the CDR3, the DNA is TGCAGTGCCTCAAGGGACAGCAGCACAGATACGCAGTATTTT.

This clonotype was picked up many times. The chain combines TRBV12-5 with TRBJ2-1; no firm D call. The CDR3 extends over 13 amino acids. Germline V gene data show CDR1 as LGHNT and CDR2 as FRNRAP. V lost 3 bases to trimming and J lost 8 bases, with 11 bases between them. The CDR3 bases are TGTGCTAGTGGTTTAGCCCCGTACGATGAGCAGTTCTTC. Translating it yields CASGLAPYDEQFF. Complete variable domain (other parts from reference TRBV12-5 and TRBJ2-1): DARVTQTPRHKVTEMGQEVTMRCQPILGHNTVFWYRQTMMQGLELLAYFRNRAPLDDSGMPKDRFSAEMPDATLATLKIQPSEPRDSAVYFCASGLAPYDEQFFGPGTRLTVL.

This clonotype was detected a few times. V gene TRBV15 combines with J gene TRBJ2-7, with D maybe TRBD1 (6 bases). Germline CDR1 is LNHNV and CDR2 is YYDKDF (reference sequence). The V end lost 5 bases, the J end lost 4 bases, and 15 bases lay between the germline ends. This CDR3 has 14 residues. CDR3 loop: CATSLAGTTYEQYF. DNA of the CDR3: TGTGCCACCAGCTTAGCCGGGACAACTTACGAGCAGTACTTC. The full variable domain, rest sourced from reference TRBV15 and TRBJ2-7, is DAMVIQNPRYQVTQFGKPVTLSCSQTLNHNVMYWYQQKSSQAPKLLFHYYDKDFNNEADTPDNFQSRRPNTSFCFLDIRSPGLGDTAMYLCATSLAGTTYEQYFGPGTRLTVT.

This clonotype was counted once. The chain links TRBV4-2 to TRBJ2-5; D gene unclear. CDR1 is LGHNA, CDR2 YNFKEQ, per germline. CDR3 size: 18 residues. Trimming stripped 0 bases from V and 5 bases from J, with 22 bases between. DNA for the CDR3: TGTGCCAGCAGCCAAGATTTCCATTTGCGGCCCCCTGAGGAGACCCAGTACTTC. This gives the protein CASSQDFHLRPPEETQYF.

This clonotype turned up a few times. The chain employs TRBV25-1 and TRBJ2-2; D is uncertain. V lost 2 bases and J lost 3, with 4 bases in between. Germline V CDR1 and CDR2: MGHDK, SYGVNS. The CDR3 runs 13 residues. CDR3 DNA: TGTGCCAGCAGTGAACCCTACACCGGGGAGCTGTTTTTT. Residues: CASSEPYTGELFF. Full variable domain (remainder filled in from reference TRBV25-1 and TRBJ2-2): EADIYQTPRYLVIGTGKKITLECSQTMGHDKMYWYQQDPGMELHLIHYSYGVNSTEKGDLSSESTVSRIRTEHFPLTLESARPSHTSQYLCASSEPYTGELFFGEGSRLTVL.

The rearrangement links TRBV19 to TRBJ1-1, with TRBD1 as a possible D gene (6 bases). CDR1 and CDR2 (germline): LNHDA, SQIVND (reference sequence). The CDR3 consists of 15 residues. Between the trimmed V and J ends, which lost 7 bases and 1 base, there was a span of 16 bases. For the CDR3, the DNA is TGTGCCAGTACCACAGGGTGGGAGCGGAACACTGAAGCTTTCTTT. It translates to CASTTGWERNTEAFF.

In its sample, this clonotype was seen many times. The chain employs TRBV7-8 and TRBJ2-1; 8 bases align to TRBD2. Per germline, CDR1 SGHVS and CDR2 FQNEAQ. The CDR3 is 19 amino acids. The V gene end was trimmed by 4 bases and the J gene end by 1 base; junction bases not matched to a gene: 15. The CDR3 here is CASSSNPSIAGRSYNEQFF. The DNA for the CDR3 is TGTGCCAGCAGCTCTAACCCCTCCATAGCGGGGAGATCCTACAATGAGCAGTTCTTC.

The chain joins TRBV2 to TRBJ2-4; D not resolved. CDR1 and CDR2 (germline): SNHLY, FYNNEI. The V end lost 3 bases, the J end lost 5 bases, and 5 bases lay between the germline ends. This CDR3 contains 12 residues. The CDR3 region has the DNA TGTGCCAGCAGTGATGGGGAAAACATTCAGTACTTC. Its translation: CASSDGENIQYF. Full variable domain (rest looked up from reference TRBV2 and TRBJ2-4): EPEVTQTPSHQVTQMGQEVILRCVPISNHLYFYWYRQILGQKVEFLVSFYNNEISEKSEIFDDQFSVERPDGSNFTLKIRSTKLEDSAMYFCASSDGENIQYFGAGTRLSVL.

This clonotype has at least ten counts. V is TRBV19 and J is TRBJ2-7, with D unresolved. V gave up 3 bases and J gave up 2 bases, with 11 bases separating them. The CDR3 totals 14 residues. Germline CDR1 is LNHDA and CDR2 is SQIVND (reference sequence). DNA of the CDR3: TGTGCCAGTAGTATCTTCGCTGGTCCCTACGAGCAGTACTTC. This sequence encodes CASSIFAGPYEQYF. Filled out from reference TRBV19 and TRBJ2-7, the complete variable domain reads DGGITQSPKYLFRKEGQNVTLSCEQNLNHDAMYWYRQDPGQGLRLIYYSQIVNDFQKGDIAEGYSVSREKKESFPLTVTSAQKNPTAFYLCASSIFAGPYEQYFGPGTRLTVT.

Only a few counts were recorded for this clonotype. The CDR3 loop reads CASSLITYNEQFF. Here the CDR3 DNA reads TGTGCCAGCAGTCTGATCACCTACAATGAGCAGTTCTTC. The chain joins TRBV12-3 or TRBV12-4 to TRBJ2-1; D remains ambiguous. V was cut by 5 bases and J by 2 bases, with 7 bases left in between. The CDR3 is 13 amino acids.

The chain carries TRBV28 and TRBJ1-5, with D perhaps matching TRBD1 (5 bases). Trimming stripped 3 bases from V and 7 bases from J, with 13 bases between. CDR1 and CDR2 (germline): MDHEN, SYDVKM. The CDR3 runs 14 residues. CDR3 nucleotides: TGTGCCAGCAGTTTCCCAGGGACGAAACAGCCCCAGCATTTT. Encoded protein: CASSFPGTKQPQHF.

Only a few counts were recorded for this clonotype. DNA of the CDR3: TGCAGCGTCGCCCCGACGGGAAATGGCTACACCTTC. Translating it yields CSVAPTGNGYTF. The V and J genes are TRBV29-1 and TRBJ1-2; D is unresolved. This CDR3 is built from 12 residues. V lost 6 bases to trimming and J lost 6 bases, with 14 bases between them. Per the germline V gene, CDR1 is SQVTM and CDR2 is ANQGSEA.

In regard to this clonotype: A single base separates this from a much larger clone, so it may be a read error. The chain uses TRBV7-6 and TRBJ2-3; 8 nucleotides line up with TRBD1. CDR1 and CDR2 (germline): SGHVS, FNYEAQ. The CDR3 has 14 residues. The CDR3: CANSSRQGPDTQYF. The CDR3 region has the DNA TGTGCCAACAGCTCCCGACAGGGGCCGGATACGCAGTATTTT.

This clonotype has only a few counts. The chain carries TRBV6-6 and TRBJ2-3, with D possibly matching TRBD2 (5 bases). CDR1 is MNHNY, CDR2 SVGAGI, per germline (reference sequence). The CDR3 totals 15 residues. V lost 0 bases, J lost 2 bases, and 9 bases lay in between. The CDR3 DNA reads TGTGCCAGCAGTTACTCAGCGGCAGTCACAGATACGCAGTATTTT. It translates to CASSYSAAVTDTQYF.

This clonotype has at least ten counts. The chain joins TRBV28 to TRBJ1-1, with TRBD1 identical over 8 bases. CDR1 and CDR2 (germline): MDHEN, SYDVKM. CDR3 length equals 13 residues. After removal of 3 bases from V and 8 bases from J, the junction contained 5 bases not matched to a gene. CDR3 in amino acids: CASSFPRGREAFF. CDR3 coding DNA: TGTGCCAGCAGTTTCCCCAGGGGGCGAGAAGCTTTCTTT.

This clonotype was detected many times. This rearrangement joins TRBV7-8 to TRBJ2-3; D may be TRBD2 (6 bases). Trimming stripped 4 bases from V and 0 bases from J, with 20 bases between. CDR1 and CDR2 from the germline V gene are SGHVS and FQNEAQ. The length of the CDR3 is 18 residues. The DNA of the CDR3 is TGTGCCAGCAGCTCCCGGGCCTGGGAGGTCCCTAGCACAGATACGCAGTATTTT. It translates to CASSSRAWEVPSTDTQYF. The full variable domain, its missing parts supplied by reference TRBV7-8 and TRBJ2-3, is GAGVSQSPRYKVAKRGQDVALRCDPISGHVSLFWYQQALGQGPEFLTYFQNEAQLDKSGLPSDRFFAERPEGSVSTLKIQRTQQEDSAVYLCASSSRAWEVPSTDTQYFGPGTRLTVL.

This clonotype was picked up many times. The chain has TRBV4-1 and TRBJ2-7, with TRBD1 matching 7 bases. The CDR3 has 12 residues. Germline V gene data show CDR1 as MGHRA and CDR2 as YSYEKL. The trim removed 5 bases at V and 7 bases at J, leaving 5 bases unmatched. The CDR3 is CASSYLTGEQYF. CDR3 nucleotides: TGCGCCAGCAGCTACTTGACAGGGGAGCAGTACTTC.

As regards this clonotype: A much bigger clone sits one base away, suggesting this may be a read error. CDR3: CARSIHSGGYAYNEQFF. The CDR3 nucleotides read TGTGCCAGAAGCATCCATAGCGGGGGGTATGCCTACAATGAGCAGTTCTTC. V usage is TRBV7-2 and J usage is TRBJ2-1, with TRBD2 identical over 10 bases. Germline V gene sequence: CDR1 SGHTA, CDR2 FQGNSA. This CDR3 is 17 amino acids long. V lost 9 bases, J lost 2 bases, and 13 bases stayed unmatched.

V is TRBV28 and J is TRBJ1-4; D perhaps matches TRBD1 (5 bases). The CDR3 contains 16 residues. In germline, CDR1 is MDHEN, CDR2 SYDVKM. The V end lost 10 bases, the J end lost 5 bases, and 23 bases lay between the germline ends. The CDR3 sequence is CATLPGATRFNEKLFF. DNA of the CDR3: TGTGCCACCCTACCCGGGGCAACCCGCTTCAATGAAAAACTGTTTTTT.

This clonotype was counted ten times or more. V is TRBV7-8 and J is TRBJ2-7; TRBD1 is a possible D gene (6 bases). V dropped 5 bases and J dropped 3 bases, with 17 bases sitting between them. Germline assignment: CDR1 SGHVS and CDR2 FQNEAQ. CDR3 length equals 15 residues. CDR3 DNA: TGTGCCAGCAGCCCCCGGGCAGGGGCGGACTACGAGCAGTACGTC. This gives the protein CASSPRAGADYEQYV.

The sample holds many counts of this clonotype. The rearrangement joins TRBV14 to TRBJ2-7, with D possibly TRBD2 on 5 matching bases. Trimming removed 1 base at V and 5 bases at J, with 6 bases between. The CDR3 has 12 residues. CDR1 and CDR2 from the germline V gene are SGHDN and FVKESK. The CDR3 here is CASSQGGNEQYF. CDR3 sequence (DNA): TGTGCCAGCAGCCAAGGAGGGAACGAGCAGTACTTC.

The V call is TRBV4-1, the J call TRBJ1-5; unclear D gene. The CDR3 has 13 residues. Looked up from germline, CDR1 is MGHRA and CDR2 is YSYEKL. The V end lost 1 base, the J end lost 7 bases, and 8 bases lay between the germline ends. CDR3 nucleotide sequence: TGCGCCAGCAGCCAAGCCCTGGACCAGCCCCAGCATTTT. Translated: CASSQALDQPQHF.

This clonotype was counted many times. The V and J genes are TRBV6-5 and TRBJ2-3; the D gene is possibly TRBD2 (5 bases). With 0 bases removed from V and 2 bases from J, the gap between germline ends came to 9 bases. The CDR3 is made up of 15 amino acids. The germline V gene encodes CDR1 MNHEY and CDR2 SVGAGI. For the CDR3, the DNA is TGTGCCAGCAGTTACTCGACGGACTTCACAGATACGCAGTATTTT. Translated, it gives CASSYSTDFTDTQYF.

This clonotype was seen ten or more times. The rearrangement uses TRBV6-2 or TRBV6-3 and TRBJ1-1; D is undetermined. CDR1 MNHEY and CDR2 SVGEGT come from the germline V gene. The CDR3 has 13 residues. V lost 5 bases, J lost 1 base, and 8 bases lay in between. CDR3 DNA: TGTGCCAGCAGTCATACACCGAACACTGAAGCTTTCTTT. Its protein product is CASSHTPNTEAFF.

This clonotype was found many times. V is TRBV12-3 or TRBV12-4 and J is TRBJ1-2, with D uncertain. V lost 6 bases and J 4 bases, leaving 9 bases between the germline ends. The CDR3 length is 12 residues. The CDR3 loop is CASSPGSYGYTF. The CDR3 coding sequence is TGTGCCAGCAGCCCGGGATCCTATGGCTACACCTTC.

V gene TRBV6-2 or TRBV6-3 combines with J gene TRBJ2-7, with D possibly being TRBD1 or TRBD2 (6 bases each). This CDR3 is 13 amino acids long. The V end lost 8 bases, the J end lost 0 bases, and 11 bases lay between the germline ends. Germline-derived CDR1 and CDR2 are MNHEY and SVGEGT. CDR3 in DNA: TGTGCCAGCCGCCGGGGGCTCTCCTACGAGCAGTACGTC. This codes for CASRRGLSYEQYV.

As concerns this clonotype: With a much larger clone just one base away, this may be a read error. The chain joins TRBV7-9 to TRBJ1-1; D not resolved. Trimming took off 1 base at V and 1 base at J, with 7 bases between the two ends. There are 14 residues in the CDR3. Germline CDR1 is SEHNR and CDR2 is FQNEAQ (reference sequence). The CDR3 loop is CASSLVLENTEAFF. The CDR3 nucleotides are TGTGCCAGCAGCTTAGTTCTAGAGAACACTGAAGCTTTCTTT. Together with reference TRBV7-9 and TRBJ1-1, the CDR3 gives the full variable domain: DTGVSQNPRHKITKRGQNVTFRCDPISEHNRLYWYRQTLGQGPEFLTYFQNEAQLEKSRLLSDRFSAERPKGSFSTLEIQRTEQGDSAMYLCASSLVLENTEAFFGQGTRLTVV.